Sequencing of this T cell receptor beta chain was carried out in a study of human T cells and chemical hapten exposure. Study outcomes and limitations: Expanded TCRs produced significantly more large CDR3 similarity clusters than controls did. TCRs above 1 in 1000 frequency stayed constant with DPC sensitization.

V lost 0 bases and J 4 bases, leaving 33 bases between the germline ends. Per the germline V gene, CDR1 is DFQATT and CDR2 is SNEGSKA (reference sequence). The CDR3 consists of 22 residues. MiXCR was run by TCRdb on the RACE reads, yielding one entry per CDR3 protein. The top ten hold roughly 5.9% of the sample, which has about 30,000 distinct CDR3 sequences, 5.8% seen once. This clonotype was recorded many times. Its matching antigen is unknown. Time point defined: patch test 3, about 24 weeks after DPC sensitization. The treatment denotes: therapeutic diphenylcyclopropenone sensitization with weekly scalp DPC. Researchers sampled blood before each patch test went on. Patients had alopecia, were aged 18 to 70, and were not pregnant.

The sample consisted of whole blood, taken in connection with sensitization to the hapten diphenylcyclopropenone (DPC). This chain links TRBV20-1 with TRBJ2-2; possibly TRBD1 or TRBD2 for D (7 bases each). This TCR was sampled from a man aged 25 to 40 with alopecia areata. Some clones in this sample may be carry-over from other donors' samples. CDR3 sequence (DNA): TGCAGTGCTAGAGATAGCGGGCCATACATGGAGGGACAGCGGAGCGGCACCGGGGAGCTGTTTTTT. Amino acid sequence: CSARDSGPYMEGQRSGTGELFF.